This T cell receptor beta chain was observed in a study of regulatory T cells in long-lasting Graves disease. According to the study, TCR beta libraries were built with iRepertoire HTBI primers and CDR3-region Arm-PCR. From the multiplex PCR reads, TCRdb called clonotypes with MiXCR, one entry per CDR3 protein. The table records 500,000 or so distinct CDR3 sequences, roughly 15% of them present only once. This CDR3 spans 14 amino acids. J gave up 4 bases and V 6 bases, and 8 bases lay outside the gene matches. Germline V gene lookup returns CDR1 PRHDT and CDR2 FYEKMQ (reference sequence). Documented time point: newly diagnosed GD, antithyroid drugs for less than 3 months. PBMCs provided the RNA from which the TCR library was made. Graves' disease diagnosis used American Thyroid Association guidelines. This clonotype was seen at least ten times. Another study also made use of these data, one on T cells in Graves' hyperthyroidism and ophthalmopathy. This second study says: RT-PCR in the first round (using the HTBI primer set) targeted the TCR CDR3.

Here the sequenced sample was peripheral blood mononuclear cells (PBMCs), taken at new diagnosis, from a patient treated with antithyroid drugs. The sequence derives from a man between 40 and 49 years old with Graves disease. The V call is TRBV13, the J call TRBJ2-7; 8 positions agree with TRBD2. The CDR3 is CASSEGREVYEQYF. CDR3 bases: TGTGCCAGCAGTGAAGGGCGGGAGGTGTACGAGCAGTACTTC. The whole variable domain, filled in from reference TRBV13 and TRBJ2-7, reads AAGVIQSPRHLIKEKRETATLKCYPIPRHDTVYWYQQGPGQDPQFLISFYEKMQSDKGSIPDRFSAQQFSDYHSELNMSSLELGDSALYFCASSEGREVYEQYFGPGTRLTVT.